One and the same sample provided the 12 T cell receptor beta chains below, sequenced in a study of T cell responses to AZD1222 COVID-19 vaccine. Method: immunoSEQ multiplex PCR; TCRdb's copy keeps in-frame clones and lacks some. Of about 120,000 clones listed, approximately 90% are singletons. The sample was peripheral blood, taken 28 days after the second AZD1222 dose. These receptors were obtained from an adult who received the AZD1222 COVID-19 vaccine.

CDR3 bases: TGCGCCAGCAGCCAAGGGGGGGACAGCTATGGCTACACCTTC. Translation gives CASSQGGDSYGYTF. The J gene is TRBJ1-2, the V gene TRBV4-1; 7 bases match TRBD1. Germline loops: CDR1 MGHRA, CDR2 YSYEKL. Trimming cost V 1 base and J 4 bases; bases outside gene matches: 3. CDR3 length: 14 amino acids.

The chain links TRBV9 to TRBJ1-2; D is uncertain. Trimming cost V 5 bases and J 6 bases, with 20 bases left between them. The CDR3 consists of 15 residues. Germline V gene lookup returns CDR1 SGDLS and CDR2 YYNGEE. CDR3 amino acids: CASRPGSEWENGYTF. Here the CDR3 DNA reads TGTGCCAGCAGACCCGGGAGCGAATGGGAGAATGGCTACACCTTC.

This sequence joins TRBV6-2 or TRBV6-3 and TRBJ1-5; weak D call: TRBD1 (6 bases). Looked up from germline, CDR1 is MNHEY and CDR2 is SVGEGT. Trimming removed 3 bases from V and 3 bases from J, with 18 bases in between. The length of the CDR3 is 17 residues. CDR3 DNA sequence: TGTGCCAGCAGTTATACTTGGGGGCGGAATCTCAATCAGCCCCAGCATTTT. It specifies CASSYTWGRNLNQPQHF.

The chain couples TRBV7-2 to TRBJ1-1; 8 bases align to TRBD1. V shed 2 bases, J shed 4 bases, and the junction held 9 bases outside the gene matches. The V gene's germline CDR1 is SGHTA and CDR2 FQGNSA. The CDR3 runs 16 residues. CDR3 DNA sequence: TGTGCCAGCAGCTTACGGACAGGGATTAAGGGCACTGAAGCTTTCTTT. Translating gives CASSLRTGIKGTEAFF.

This chain joins TRBV7-2 and TRBJ1-2; possible D gene TRBD1, 6 bases. The CDR3 is 11 amino acids. Trimming stripped 5 bases from V and 7 bases from J, with 8 bases between. Germline V gene data show CDR1 as SGHTA and CDR2 as FQGNSA. The CDR3 coding sequence is TGTGCCAGCAGCCTCAGGGGTGGCTACACCTTC. Its protein is CASSLRGGYTF.

The rearrangement joins TRBV25-1 to TRBJ1-1; a weak D match, TRBD1 (5 bases). This CDR3 is 13 amino acids long. Germline V lookup: CDR1 MGHDK, CDR2 SYGVNS. Trimming took off 6 bases at V and 7 bases at J, with 15 bases between the two ends. The CDR3 sequence: CASSRQSGREAFF. As DNA, the CDR3 is TGTGCCAGCAGCCGACAGTCAGGTCGTGAAGCTTTCTTT.

This chain uses TRBV5-1 with TRBJ2-3; 9 bases are shared with TRBD2. The CDR3 consists of 16 residues. Germline V CDR1 and CDR2: SGHRS, YFSETQ. Losses at the gene ends were 0 bases for V and 2 bases for J; bases not matched to a gene: 4. CDR3 region: CASSLGLAGYTDTQYF. In nucleotides, the CDR3 is TGCGCCAGCAGCTTGGGTCTAGCGGGGTACACAGATACGCAGTATTTT.

This chain connects TRBV28 to TRBJ1-3; D is unclear. CDR1 MDHEN and CDR2 SYDVKM come from the germline V gene. V lost 6 bases and J lost 7, with 4 bases in between. The CDR3 covers 10 residues. As DNA, the CDR3 is TGTGCCAGCAGCCGGAACACCATATATTTT. This encodes CASSRNTIYF.

This clone was seen just once. The chain combines TRBV7-8 with TRBJ1-1, with D unclear. Deletions cut 5 bases from V and 5 bases from J, with 24 bases between. The CDR3 is 17 residues long. Germline V gives CDR1 SGHVS, CDR2 FQNEAQ. CDR3 amino acids: CASSPLTVSSQRTEAFF. The CDR3 DNA sequence: TGTGCCAGCAGCCCCTTAACAGTAAGCTCACAGAGGACTGAAGCTTTCTTT.

J is TRBJ2-7 and V is TRBV5-6; D might be TRBD2 (6 bases). Germline V gives CDR1 SGHDT, CDR2 YYEEEE. The CDR3 covers 13 residues. V was cut by 3 bases and J by 6 bases, with 13 bases left in between. The CDR3 DNA reads as TGTGCCAGCAGCTACAATCGGGGGTCCGAGCAGTACTTC. Its translation is CASSYNRGSEQYF.

The genes are TRBV3-1 (or the pseudogene TRBV3-2) and TRBJ2-2; 11 bases fit TRBD2. With V trimmed by 3 bases and J by 7 bases, 7 bases remained unmatched. Germline values: CDR1 LGHDT, CDR2 YNNKEL (reference sequence). This CDR3 has 16 residues. The CDR3: CASSHTLAGAVGELFF. CDR3 DNA sequence: TGTGCCAGCAGCCATACACTAGCGGGAGCGGTCGGGGAGCTGTTTTTT.

In this sample, this clone turned up once. The CDR3 DNA is TGTGCCAGCAGCCGAGGACAGGGAGGATCTGAAGCTTTCTTT. Residues: CASSRGQGGSEAFF. V and J are TRBV4-2 and TRBJ1-1, with 8 bases identical to TRBD1. Germline V lookup: CDR1 LGHNA, CDR2 YNFKEQ. With V trimmed by 4 bases and J by 6 bases, 7 bases remained unmatched. This CDR3 comprises 14 residues.